The next 3 T cell receptor beta chains were all read from a single sample in a study of shared clonotypes between healthy human individuals. Repertoires were generated with immunoSEQ multiplex PCR, while TCRdb's copy carries only in-frame clones and drops some. The sample includes roughly 2.2 million clones, just over 90% of them seen just once. The sequencing input was naive CD4+ T cells from PBMCs. Subset specified: CD45RA+ positively selected. These receptors all stem from a young man in good health. Some clones in this sample may be carry-over from other donors' samples.

A note on this clone: This clone may be a read error of a much larger clone one base away. The sample has other DNA sequences that encode this CDR3 too. This chain links TRBV11-2 with TRBJ1-1; 7 bases line up with TRBD1. With 3 bases clipped from V and 5 bases from J, the junction kept 3 bases outside the gene matches. The CDR3 spans 13 residues. Germline V gene sequence: CDR1 SGHAT, CDR2 FQNNGV. The CDR3 spells CASSLTGNTEAFF. CDR3 in DNA: TGTGCCAGCAGCTTGACAGGGAATACTGAAGCTTTCTTT.

V and J are TRBV9 and TRBJ2-2; D is possibly TRBD2 (6 bases). CDR1 and CDR2 (germline): SGDLS, YYNGEE. This CDR3 is 16 amino acids long. Between the trimmed V and J ends, which lost 0 bases and 0 bases, there was a span of 9 bases. The CDR3 bases are TGTGCCAGCAGCGTAGCCGGGACTGCGAACACCGGGGAGCTGTTTTTT. As protein: CASSVAGTANTGELFF.

In DNA form, the CDR3 reads TGTGCCAGCAGCTTAGAGGGAGCGGGAGTTGATACGCAGTATTTT. Amino acids: CASSLEGAGVDTQYF. The chain carries TRBV7-8 and TRBJ2-3; 8 nucleotides line up with TRBD2. The V segment lost 1 base and the J segment 6 bases; nucleotides outside the gene matches: 6. CDR3 length equals 15 residues. Germline values: CDR1 SGHVS, CDR2 FQNEAQ.